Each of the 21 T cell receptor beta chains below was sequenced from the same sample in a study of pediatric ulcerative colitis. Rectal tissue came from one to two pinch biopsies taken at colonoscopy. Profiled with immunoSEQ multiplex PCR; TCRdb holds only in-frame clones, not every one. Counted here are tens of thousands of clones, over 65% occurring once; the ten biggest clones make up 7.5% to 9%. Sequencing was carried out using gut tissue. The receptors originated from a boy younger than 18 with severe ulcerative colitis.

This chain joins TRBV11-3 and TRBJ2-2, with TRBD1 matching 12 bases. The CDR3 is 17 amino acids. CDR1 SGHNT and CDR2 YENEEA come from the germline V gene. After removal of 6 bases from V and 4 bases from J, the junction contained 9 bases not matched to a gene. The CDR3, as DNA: TGTGCCAGCAGATCGAGGGGGACAGGGGGCGGCACCGGGGAGCTGTTTTTT. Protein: CASRSRGTGGGTGELFF. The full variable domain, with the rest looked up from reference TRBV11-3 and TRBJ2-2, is EAGVVQSPRYKIIEKKQPVAFWCNPISGHNTLYWYLQNLGQGPELLIRYENEEAVDDSQLPKDRFSAERLKGVDSTLKIQPAELGDSAVYLCASRSRGTGGGTGELFFGEGSRLTVL.

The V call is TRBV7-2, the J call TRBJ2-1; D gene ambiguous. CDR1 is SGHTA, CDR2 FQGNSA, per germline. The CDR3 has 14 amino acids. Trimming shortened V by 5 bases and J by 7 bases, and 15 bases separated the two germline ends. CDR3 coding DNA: TGTGCCAGCAGCCCTAACCCTCTTCTGAATGAGCAGTTCTTC. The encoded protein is CASSPNPLLNEQFF.

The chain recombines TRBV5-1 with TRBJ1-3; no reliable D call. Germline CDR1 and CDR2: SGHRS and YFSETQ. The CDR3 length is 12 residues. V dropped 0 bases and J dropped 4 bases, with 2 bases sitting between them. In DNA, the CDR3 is TGCGCCAGCAGCTTGGAAGGAAACACCATATATTTT. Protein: CASSLEGNTIYF.

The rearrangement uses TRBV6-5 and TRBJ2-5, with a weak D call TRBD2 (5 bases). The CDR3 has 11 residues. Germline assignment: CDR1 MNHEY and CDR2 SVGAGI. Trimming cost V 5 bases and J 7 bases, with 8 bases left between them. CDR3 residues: CASSPGVTQYF. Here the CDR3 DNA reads TGTGCCAGCAGTCCCGGGGTGACCCAGTACTTC.

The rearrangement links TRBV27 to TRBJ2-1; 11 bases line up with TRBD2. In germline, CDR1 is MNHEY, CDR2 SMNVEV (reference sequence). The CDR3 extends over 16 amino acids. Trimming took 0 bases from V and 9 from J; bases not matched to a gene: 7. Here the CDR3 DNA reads TGTGCCAGCAGTTTATCGGTACCCCTAGCGGGAGGTGAGCAGTTCTTC. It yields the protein CASSLSVPLAGGEQFF.

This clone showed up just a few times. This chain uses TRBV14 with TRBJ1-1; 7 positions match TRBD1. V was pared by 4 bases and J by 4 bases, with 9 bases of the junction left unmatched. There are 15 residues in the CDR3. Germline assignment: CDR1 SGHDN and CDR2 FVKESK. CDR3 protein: CASSRATGLGTEAFF. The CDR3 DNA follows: TGTGCCAGCAGCCGAGCGACAGGGCTCGGCACTGAAGCTTTCTTT. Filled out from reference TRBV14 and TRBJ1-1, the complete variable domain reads EAGVTQFPSHSVIEKGQTVTLRCDPISGHDNLYWYRRVMGKEIKFLLHFVKESKQDESGMPNNRFLAERTGGTYSTLKVQPAELEDSGVYFCASSRATGLGTEAFFGQGTRLTVV.

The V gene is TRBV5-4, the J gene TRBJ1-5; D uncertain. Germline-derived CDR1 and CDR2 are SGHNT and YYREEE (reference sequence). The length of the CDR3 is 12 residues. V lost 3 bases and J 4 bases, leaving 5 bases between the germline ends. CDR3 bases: TGTGCCAGCAGCTCACAGAATCAGCCCCAGCATTTT. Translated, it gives CASSSQNQPQHF.

CDR3 DNA: TGTGCCAGCAGTTTATCTCCACAGGTCTATGGCTACACCTTC. It yields the protein CASSLSPQVYGYTF. The V gene is TRBV27, the J gene TRBJ1-2; TRBD1 is a possible D gene (5 bases). The germline V gene has CDR1 MNHEY and CDR2 SMNVEV (reference sequence). Trimming removed 0 bases from V and 4 bases from J, with 9 bases in between. This CDR3 comprises 14 residues.

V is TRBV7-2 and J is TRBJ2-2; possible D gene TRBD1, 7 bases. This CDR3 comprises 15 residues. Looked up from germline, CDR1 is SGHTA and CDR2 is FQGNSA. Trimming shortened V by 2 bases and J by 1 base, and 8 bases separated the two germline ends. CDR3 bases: TGTGCCAGCAGCTTACAGGGGGGGAACACCGGGGAGCTGTTTTTT. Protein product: CASSLQGGNTGELFF.

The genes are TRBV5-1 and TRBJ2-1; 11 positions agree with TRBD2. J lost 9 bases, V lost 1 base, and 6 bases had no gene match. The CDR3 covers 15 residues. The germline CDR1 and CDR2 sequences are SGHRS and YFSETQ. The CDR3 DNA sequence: TGCGCCAGCAGCTTGTTACTAGCGGGAGCTGGTGAGCAGTTCTTC. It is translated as CASSLLLAGAGEQFF.

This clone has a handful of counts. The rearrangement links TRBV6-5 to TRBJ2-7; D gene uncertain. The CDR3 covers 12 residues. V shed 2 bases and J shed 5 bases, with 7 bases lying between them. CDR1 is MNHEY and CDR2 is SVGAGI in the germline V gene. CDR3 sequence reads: CASSYKGNEQYF. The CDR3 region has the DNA TGTGCCAGCAGTTACAAAGGGAACGAGCAGTACTTC.

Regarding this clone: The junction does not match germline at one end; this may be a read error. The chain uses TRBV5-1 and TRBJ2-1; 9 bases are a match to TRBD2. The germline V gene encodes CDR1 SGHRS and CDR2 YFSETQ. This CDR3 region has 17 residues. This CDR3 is CASSLAPSGTSYNEQFF. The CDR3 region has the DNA TGCGCCAGCAGCTTGGCCCCTAGCGGGACATCCTACAATGAACAGTTCTTC.

CDR3 bases: TGTGCCAGCAGCCGTCTTGGGGGAGCAGGTGAGCAGTTCTTC. Protein sequence: CASSRLGGAGEQFF. The chain links TRBV5-4 to TRBJ2-1; the D gene could be TRBD1 or TRBD2 (5 bases each). The CDR3 is 14 amino acids. Germline CDR1 reads SGHNT; CDR2 reads YYREEE (reference sequence). V was clipped by 4 bases and J by 9 bases, with 17 bases between them. The complete variable domain, with remaining parts taken from reference TRBV5-4 and TRBJ2-1, reads ETGVTQSPTHLIKTRGQQVTLRCSSQSGHNTVSWYQQALGQGPQFIFQYYREEENGRGNFPPRFSGLQFPNYSSELNVNALELDDSALYLCASSRLGGAGEQFFGPGTRLTVL.

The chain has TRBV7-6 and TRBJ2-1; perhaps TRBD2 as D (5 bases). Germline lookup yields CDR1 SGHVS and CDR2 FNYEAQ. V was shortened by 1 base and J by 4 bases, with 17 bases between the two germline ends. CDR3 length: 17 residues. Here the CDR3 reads CASSLGFALAEYNEQFF. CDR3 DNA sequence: TGTGCCAGCAGCTTAGGGTTTGCCCTAGCTGAATACAATGAGCAGTTCTTC.

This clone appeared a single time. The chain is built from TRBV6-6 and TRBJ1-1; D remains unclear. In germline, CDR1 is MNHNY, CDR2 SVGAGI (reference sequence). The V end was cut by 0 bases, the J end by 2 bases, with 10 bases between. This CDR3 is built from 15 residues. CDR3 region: CASSYSGTLNTEAFF. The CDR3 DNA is TGTGCCAGCAGTTACTCTGGCACATTAAACACTGAAGCTTTCTTT.

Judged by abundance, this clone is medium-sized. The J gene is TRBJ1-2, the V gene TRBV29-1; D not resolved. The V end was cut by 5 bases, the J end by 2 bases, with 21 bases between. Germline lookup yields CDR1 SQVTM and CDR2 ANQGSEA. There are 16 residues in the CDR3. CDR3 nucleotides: TGCAGCGTTAATGGGGAGTTCGGGGAGAACAACTATGGCTACACCTTC. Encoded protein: CSVNGEFGENNYGYTF.

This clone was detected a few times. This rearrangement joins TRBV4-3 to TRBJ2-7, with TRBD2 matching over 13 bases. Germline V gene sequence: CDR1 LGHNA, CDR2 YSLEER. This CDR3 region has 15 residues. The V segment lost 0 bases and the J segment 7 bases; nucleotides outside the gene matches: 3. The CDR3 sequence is CASSQEMGLAGEQYF. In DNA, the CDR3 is TGCGCCAGCAGCCAAGAGATGGGACTAGCGGGAGAGCAGTACTTC.

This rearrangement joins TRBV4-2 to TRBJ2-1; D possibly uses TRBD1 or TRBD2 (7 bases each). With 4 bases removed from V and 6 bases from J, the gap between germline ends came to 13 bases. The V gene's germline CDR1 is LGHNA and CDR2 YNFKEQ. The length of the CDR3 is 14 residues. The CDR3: CASSLSRGGNEQFF. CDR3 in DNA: TGTGCCAGCAGCCTGTCCAGGGGGGGCAATGAGCAGTTCTTC.

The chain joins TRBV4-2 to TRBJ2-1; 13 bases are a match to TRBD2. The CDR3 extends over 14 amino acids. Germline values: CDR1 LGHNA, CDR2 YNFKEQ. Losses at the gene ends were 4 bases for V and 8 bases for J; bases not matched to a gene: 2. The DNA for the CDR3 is TGTGCCAGCAGCCTCGGACTAGCGGGGGATGAGCAGTTCTTC. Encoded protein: CASSLGLAGDEQFF.

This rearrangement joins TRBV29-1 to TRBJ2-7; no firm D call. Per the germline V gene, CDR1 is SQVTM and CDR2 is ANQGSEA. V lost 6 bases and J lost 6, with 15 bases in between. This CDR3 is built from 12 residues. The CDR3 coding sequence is TGCAGCGTCCTCCAGGCCGACGGCGAGCAGTACTTC. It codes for CSVLQADGEQYF.

This CDR3 reads CASGALGKDRGTETQYF. The CDR3 DNA reads TGTGCTAGTGGCGCCCTCGGGAAGGACAGGGGGACAGAGACCCAGTACTTC. The chain links TRBV12-5 to TRBJ2-5; 10 bases are shared with TRBD1. CDR3 size: 17 residues. V trimming: 6 bases; J trimming: 4 bases; junction bases outside the gene matches: 14. Germline CDR1 reads LGHNT; CDR2 reads FRNRAP.